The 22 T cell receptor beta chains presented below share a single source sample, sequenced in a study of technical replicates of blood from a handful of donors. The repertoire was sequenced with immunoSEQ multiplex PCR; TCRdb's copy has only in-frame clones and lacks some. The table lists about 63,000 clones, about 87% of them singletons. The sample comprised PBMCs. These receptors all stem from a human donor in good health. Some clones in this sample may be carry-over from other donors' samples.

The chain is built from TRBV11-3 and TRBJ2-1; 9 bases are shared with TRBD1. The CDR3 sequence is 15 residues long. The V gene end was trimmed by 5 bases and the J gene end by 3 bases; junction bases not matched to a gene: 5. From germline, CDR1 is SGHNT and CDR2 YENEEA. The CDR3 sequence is CASSQNRGLYNEQFF. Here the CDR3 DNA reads TGTGCCAGCAGCCAAAACAGGGGGCTCTACAATGAGCAGTTCTTC.

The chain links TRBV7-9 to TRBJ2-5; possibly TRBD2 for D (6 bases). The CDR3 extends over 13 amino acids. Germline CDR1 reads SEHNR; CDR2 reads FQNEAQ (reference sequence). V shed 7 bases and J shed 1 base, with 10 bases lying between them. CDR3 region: CASNGGVQETQYF. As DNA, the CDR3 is TGTGCCAGCAACGGAGGGGTCCAAGAGACCCAGTACTTC.

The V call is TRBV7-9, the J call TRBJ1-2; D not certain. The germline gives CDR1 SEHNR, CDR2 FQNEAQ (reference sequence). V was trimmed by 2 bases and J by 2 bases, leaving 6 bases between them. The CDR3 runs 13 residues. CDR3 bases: TGTGCCAGCAGCTTATCACAGAACTATGGCTACACCTTC. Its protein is CASSLSQNYGYTF.

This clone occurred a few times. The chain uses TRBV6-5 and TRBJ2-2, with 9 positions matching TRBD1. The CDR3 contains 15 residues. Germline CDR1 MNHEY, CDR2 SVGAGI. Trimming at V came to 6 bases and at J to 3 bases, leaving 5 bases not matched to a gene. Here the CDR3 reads CASRNRGRDTGELFF. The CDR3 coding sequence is TGTGCCAGCAGAAACAGGGGGCGAGACACCGGGGAGCTGTTTTTT.

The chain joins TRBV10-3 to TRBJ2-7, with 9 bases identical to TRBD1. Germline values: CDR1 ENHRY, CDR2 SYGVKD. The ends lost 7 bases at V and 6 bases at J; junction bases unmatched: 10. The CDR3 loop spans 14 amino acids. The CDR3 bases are TGTGCCATCACGTCCGGGACAGGGTCTCCCGAGCAGTACTTC. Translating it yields CAITSGTGSPEQYF.

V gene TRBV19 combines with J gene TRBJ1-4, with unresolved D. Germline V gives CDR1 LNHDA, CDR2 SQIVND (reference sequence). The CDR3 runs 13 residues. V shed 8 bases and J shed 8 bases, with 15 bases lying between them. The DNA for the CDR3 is TGTGCCAGTGCCGGGAGGGTGGGAGAAAAACTGTTTTTT. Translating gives CASAGRVGEKLFF.

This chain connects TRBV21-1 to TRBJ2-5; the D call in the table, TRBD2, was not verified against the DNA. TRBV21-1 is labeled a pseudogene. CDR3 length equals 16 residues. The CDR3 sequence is CASSTGTSGRMETQYF. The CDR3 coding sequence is TGTGCCAGCAGCACCGGGACTAGCGGGAGAATGGAGACCCAGTACTTC.

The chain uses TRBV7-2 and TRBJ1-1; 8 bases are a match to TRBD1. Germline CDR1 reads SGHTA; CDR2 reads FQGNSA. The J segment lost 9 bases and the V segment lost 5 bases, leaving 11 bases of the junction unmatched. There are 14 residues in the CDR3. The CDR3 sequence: CASSADRGFLKAFF. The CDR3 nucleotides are TGTGCCAGCAGCGCCGACAGGGGCTTTTTGAAAGCTTTCTTT.

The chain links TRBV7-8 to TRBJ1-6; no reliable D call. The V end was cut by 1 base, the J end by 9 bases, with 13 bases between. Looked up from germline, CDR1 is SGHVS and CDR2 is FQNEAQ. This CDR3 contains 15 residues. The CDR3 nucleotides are TGTGCCAGCAGCTTAGATCCCCTAGATGGTTCACCCCTCCACTTT. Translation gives CASSLDPLDGSPLHF.

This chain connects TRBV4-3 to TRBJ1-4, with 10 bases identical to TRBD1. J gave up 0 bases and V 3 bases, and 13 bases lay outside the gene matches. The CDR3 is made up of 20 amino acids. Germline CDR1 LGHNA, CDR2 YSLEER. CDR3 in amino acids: CASSQTRQGARSATNEKLFF. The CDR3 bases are TGCGCCAGCAGCCAGACGAGACAGGGGGCCCGATCTGCAACTAATGAAAAACTGTTTTTT.

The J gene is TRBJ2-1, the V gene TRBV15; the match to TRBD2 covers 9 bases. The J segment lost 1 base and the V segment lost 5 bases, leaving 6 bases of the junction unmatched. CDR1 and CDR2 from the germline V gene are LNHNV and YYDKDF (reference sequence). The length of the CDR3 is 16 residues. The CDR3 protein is CATSQLSGGSYNEQFF. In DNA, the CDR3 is TGTGCCACCAGCCAACTTAGCGGGGGATCCTACAATGAGCAGTTCTTC.

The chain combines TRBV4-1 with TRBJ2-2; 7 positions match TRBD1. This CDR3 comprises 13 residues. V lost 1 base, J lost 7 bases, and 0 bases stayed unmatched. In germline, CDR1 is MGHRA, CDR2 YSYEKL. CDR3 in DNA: TGCGCCAGCAGCCAAGGGACAGGCGGGGAGCTGTTTTTT. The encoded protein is CASSQGTGGELFF.

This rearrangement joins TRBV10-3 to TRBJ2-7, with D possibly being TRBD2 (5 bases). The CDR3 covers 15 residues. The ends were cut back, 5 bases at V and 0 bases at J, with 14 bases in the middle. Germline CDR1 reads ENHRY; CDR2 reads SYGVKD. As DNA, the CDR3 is TGTGCCATCAGTACTCTACGGGGTACCTCCTACGAGCAGTACTTC. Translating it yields CAISTLRGTSYEQYF.

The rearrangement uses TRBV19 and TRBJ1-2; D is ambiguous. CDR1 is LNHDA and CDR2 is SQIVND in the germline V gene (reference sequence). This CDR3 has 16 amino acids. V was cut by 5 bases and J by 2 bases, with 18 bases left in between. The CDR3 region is CASSALFMGTNYGYTF. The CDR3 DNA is TGTGCCAGTAGTGCCCTCTTTATGGGCACCAACTATGGCTACACCTTC.

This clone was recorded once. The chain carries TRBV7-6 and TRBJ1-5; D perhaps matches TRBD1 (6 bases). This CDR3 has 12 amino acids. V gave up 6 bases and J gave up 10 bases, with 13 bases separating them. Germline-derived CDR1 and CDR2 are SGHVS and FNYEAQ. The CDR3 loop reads CASRSQQGPQHF. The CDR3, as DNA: TGTGCCAGCAGGTCTCAACAGGGTCCCCAGCATTTT.

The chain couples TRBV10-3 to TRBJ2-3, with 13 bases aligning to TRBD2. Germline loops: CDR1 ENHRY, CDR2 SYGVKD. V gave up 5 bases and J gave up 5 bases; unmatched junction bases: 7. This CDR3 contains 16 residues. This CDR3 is CAISRLAGGGEDTQYF. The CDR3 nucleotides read TGTGCCATCAGTCGACTAGCGGGGGGAGGTGAAGATACGCAGTATTTT.

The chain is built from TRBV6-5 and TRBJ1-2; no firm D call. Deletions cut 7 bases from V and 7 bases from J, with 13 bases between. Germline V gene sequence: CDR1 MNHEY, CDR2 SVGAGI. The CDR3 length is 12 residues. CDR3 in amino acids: CASTQRTGGYTF. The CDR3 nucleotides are TGTGCCAGCACGCAGCGTACGGGTGGCTACACCTTC.

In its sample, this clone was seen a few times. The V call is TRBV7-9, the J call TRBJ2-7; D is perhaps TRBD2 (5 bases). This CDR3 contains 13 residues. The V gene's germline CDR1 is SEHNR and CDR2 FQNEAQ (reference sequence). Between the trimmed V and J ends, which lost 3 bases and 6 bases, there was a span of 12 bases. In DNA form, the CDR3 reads TGTGCCAGCAGCTTCCGGACTTCCCCCGAGCAGTACTTC. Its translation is CASSFRTSPEQYF.

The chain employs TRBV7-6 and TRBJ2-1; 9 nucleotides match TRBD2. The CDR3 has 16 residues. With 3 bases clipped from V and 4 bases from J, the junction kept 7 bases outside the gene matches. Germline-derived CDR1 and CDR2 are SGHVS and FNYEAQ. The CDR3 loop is CASSFPTSGRYNEQFF. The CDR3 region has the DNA TGTGCCAGCAGCTTTCCGACTAGCGGAAGATACAATGAGCAGTTCTTC.

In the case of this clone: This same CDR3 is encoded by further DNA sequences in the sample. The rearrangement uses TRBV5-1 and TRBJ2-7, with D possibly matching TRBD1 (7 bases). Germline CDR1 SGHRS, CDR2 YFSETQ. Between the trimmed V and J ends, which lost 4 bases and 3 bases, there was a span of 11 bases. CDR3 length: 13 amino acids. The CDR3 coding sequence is TGCGCCAGCAGCAGGGGGGACAGCTACGAGCAGTACTTC. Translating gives CASSRGDSYEQYF.

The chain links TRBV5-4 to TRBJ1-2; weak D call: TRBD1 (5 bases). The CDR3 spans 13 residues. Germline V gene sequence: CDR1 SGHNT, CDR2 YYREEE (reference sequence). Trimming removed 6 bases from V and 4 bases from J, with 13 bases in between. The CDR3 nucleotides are TGTGCCAGCACCCCAGGGCCCATCTATGGCTACACCTTC. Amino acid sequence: CASTPGPIYGYTF.

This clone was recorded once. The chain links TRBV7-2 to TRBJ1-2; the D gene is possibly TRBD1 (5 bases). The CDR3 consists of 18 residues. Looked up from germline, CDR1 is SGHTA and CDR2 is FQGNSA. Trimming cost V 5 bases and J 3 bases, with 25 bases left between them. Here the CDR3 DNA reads TGTGCCAGCAGCAATAGGGTTAGTGGGGCTACTAACCACTATGGCTACACCTTC. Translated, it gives CASSNRVSGATNHYGYTF.